The rows below give T cell receptor beta chains drawn from one sample of a study of T cells in Graves' hyperthyroidism and ophthalmopathy. TCRdb processed the multiplex PCR reads anew with MiXCR; each CDR3 protein has one entry. The repertoire holds nearly 600,000 distinct CDR3 sequences, more than 13% seen once, with 7.1% in the top ten. The sequenced sample consisted of blood. Receptor source: a woman between 18 and 30 years old with Graves' ophthalmopathy. Each CDR3 is given with its conserved first and last residue. Each record gives: clone size, V gene, D gene, J gene, CDR3 protein, CDR3 DNA. D genes are given only for firm matches. The size entry is marked missing in some rows and otherwise reads once, few, many or a size class.

many,TRBV7-9,.,TRBJ2-7,CASSRVDYEQYF,TGTGCCAGCAGTAGGGTCGACTACGAGCAGTACTTC
.,TRBV28,TRBD1,TRBJ1-3,CASSATDRDGNTIYF,TGTGCCAGCAGTGCCACGGACAGGGATGGAAACACCATATATTTT
few,TRBV29-1,TRBD1,TRBJ2-7,CSVEKQGAGLGEQYF,TGCAGCGTTGAAAAGCAGGGGGCAGGCTTGGGGGAGCAGTACTTC
many,TRBV5-1,.,TRBJ1-6,CASSLGTVYNSPLHF,TGCGCCAGCAGCTTGGGGACAGTCTACAATTCACCCCTCCACTTT
many,TRBV12-3/TRBV12-4,.,TRBJ2-2,CASSPIDRWLFTGELFF,TGTGCCAGCAGTCCTATTGACAGGTGGCTCTTCACCGGGGAGCTGTTTTTT
many,TRBV6-1,TRBD1,TRBJ1-1,CASTGGIGMRNTEAFF,TGTGCCAGCACAGGGGGCATCGGTATGAGGAACACTGAAGCTTTCTTT
many,TRBV27,TRBD1,TRBJ2-7,CASSRPGQFYEQYF,TGTGCCAGCAGTCGACCGGGACAGTTCTACGAGCAGTACTTC
few,TRBV6-1,TRBD1,TRBJ1-2,CASNGQGRQVGGYTF,TGTGCCAGCAACGGACAGGGGCGGCAAGTAGGTGGCTACACCTTC
.,TRBV2,.,TRBJ2-3,CASDRGAVTDTQYF,TGTGCCAGCGACCGGGGGGCAGTGACAGATACGCAGTATTTT
many,TRBV20-1,TRBD1,TRBJ2-3,CSAREEDRVSTDTQYF,TGCAGTGCTAGAGAAGAGGACAGGGTTTCCACAGATACGCAGTATTTT
.,TRBV24-1,.,TRBJ2-7,CATSGGAGSEQYF,TGTGCCACCAGTGGGGGCGCGGGCAGCGAGCAGTACTTC
few,TRBV7-9,.,TRBJ1-4,CASSRRPASEKLFF,TGTGCCAGCAGCCGCAGACCTGCGAGTGAAAAACTGTTTTTT
.,TRBV20-1,.,TRBJ1-2,CSASRATCGYTF,TGCAGTGCCAGCCGGGCGACCTGTGGCTACACCTTC
many,TRBV2,.,TRBJ2-2,CASGNGLSPNTGELFF,TGTGCCAGCGGGAATGGACTATCACCGAACACCGGGGAGCTGTTTTTT
many,TRBV20-1,TRBD2,TRBJ2-7,CSASDGRGYEQYF,TGCAGTGCTAGTGACGGGAGGGGTTACGAGCAGTACTTC
many,TRBV6-2/TRBV6-3,.,TRBJ2-1,CASSYSGGPYNEQFF,TGTGCCAGCAGTTACTCTGGGGGCCCCTACAATGAGCAGTTCTTC
many,TRBV4-2,TRBD2,TRBJ2-2,CASSQDPGGTGELFF,TGTGCCAGCAGCCAAGATCCGGGAGGCACCGGGGAGCTGTTTTTT
once,TRBV6-2/TRBV6-3,.,TRBJ2-3,CASSYVSRAASTDTQYF,TGTGCCAGCAGTTATGTCAGCCGGGCCGCGAGCACAGATACGCAGTATTTT
.,TRBV19,.,TRBJ1-1,CASSIVDTNTEAFF,TGTGCCAGTAGTATAGTGGACACCAACACTGAAGCTTTCTTT
.,TRBV4-1,.,TRBJ1-6,CASSHPNSPLHF,TGCGCCAGCAGCCACCCAAATTCACCCCTCCACTTT
many,TRBV7-9,TRBD2,TRBJ2-2,CASSKPGLADTGELFF,TGTGCCAGCAGCAAGCCGGGTCTAGCGGACACCGGGGAGCTGTTTTTT
many,TRBV6-6,TRBD2,TRBJ2-7,CASSYSGVAGAYEQYF,TGTGCCAGCAGTTACTCGGGGGTAGCGGGAGCTTACGAGCAGTACTTC
.,TRBV9,TRBD2,TRBJ2-2,CATSPSGRVNPGELFF,TGTGCCACCTCCCCTAGCGGGAGGGTGAACCCCGGGGAGCTGTTTTTT
many,TRBV6-5,TRBD1,TRBJ2-7,CASSYSTGDRVGYEQYF,TGTGCCAGCAGTTACTCGACCGGGGACAGGGTGGGGTACGAGCAGTACTTC
.,TRBV12-3/TRBV12-4,TRBD1,TRBJ2-4,CASSLHDRGLYIQYF,TGTGCCAGCAGTTTACATGACAGGGGATTATACATTCAGTACTTC
.,TRBV20-1,.,TRBJ1-5,CSAPRSVDQPQHF,TGCAGTGCCCCCAGGTCTGTTGATCAGCCCCAGCATTTT
.,TRBV2,TRBD1,TRBJ1-5,CASSQDVGQGRQPQHF,TGTGCCAGCAGCCAAGACGTAGGACAGGGACGTCAGCCCCAGCATTTT
many,TRBV20-1,.,TRBJ1-5,CSARDPGGNQPQHF,TGCAGTGCTAGAGATCCTGGAGGCAATCAGCCCCAGCATTTT
few,TRBV20-1,TRBD2,TRBJ2-3,CSAISGSPTQYF,TGCAGTGCTATTAGCGGGAGTCCTACGCAGTATTTT
.,TRBV9,.,TRBJ2-6,CASSVGTASSGANVLTF,TGTGCCAGCAGCGTAGGGACAGCATCCTCTGGGGCCAACGTCCTGACTTTC
many,TRBV30,TRBD2,TRBJ2-1,CAWIGLAGVGEQFF,TGTGCCTGGATAGGACTAGCGGGAGTAGGCGAGCAGTTCTTC
few,TRBV3-1,TRBD2,TRBJ2-7,CASSHSSGPYEQYF,TGTGCCAGCAGCCATAGTAGCGGGCCCTACGAGCAGTACTTC
few,TRBV4-2,TRBD2,TRBJ2-1,CASSPGASGRGYNEQFF,TGTGCCAGCAGCCCCGGGGCTAGCGGGAGGGGCTACAATGAGCAGTTCTTC
.,TRBV10-3,.,TRBJ1-2,CAISGLQEFALYGYTF,TGTGCCATCAGTGGACTACAGGAATTCGCCCTTTATGGCTACACCTTC
.,TRBV4-3,.,TRBJ2-3,CASSPRGSPGAADTQYF,TGCGCCAGCAGCCCCCGAGGGAGCCCCGGGGCGGCAGATACGCAGTATTTT
few,TRBV20-1,.,TRBJ1-6,CSARDGGYGNSPLHF,TGCAGTGCTAGAGATGGGGGGTACGGGAATTCACCCCTCCACTTT
many,TRBV3-1,.,TRBJ2-1,CASSPRILLSYNEQFF,TGTGCCAGCAGCCCGAGAATACTCCTCTCCTACAATGAGCAGTTCTTC
many,TRBV7-9,.,TRBJ1-6,CASSLALGSPLHF,TGTGCCAGCAGCTTAGCCCTAGGTTCACCCCTCCACTTT
.,TRBV6-2/TRBV6-3,.,TRBJ2-7,CASTDLHSSYEQYF,TGTGCCAGCACCGACTTACACAGCTCCTACGAGCAGTACTTC
many,TRBV6-2/TRBV6-3,.,TRBJ2-7,CASSSRDDSYEQYF,TGTGCCAGCAGTTCTCGGGACGATTCCTACGAGCAGTACTTC
many,TRBV12-3/TRBV12-4,.,TRBJ2-3,CASSFSLYRSTDTQYF,TGTGCCAGCAGTTTTAGTTTGTACCGCAGCACAGATACGCAGTATTTT
.,TRBV29-1,.,TRBJ1-5,CSVGGNSNQPQHF,TGCAGCGTTGGCGGAAATAGCAATCAGCCCCAGCATTTT
many,TRBV5-1,.,TRBJ2-3,CASSLGRLGTDTQYF,TGCGCCAGCAGCTTGGGACGGCTTGGCACAGATACGCAGTATTTT
few,TRBV7-3,TRBD2,TRBJ2-1,CASSYVSGSRVEQFF,TGTGCCAGCAGCTACGTCAGCGGGAGTAGGGTTGAGCAGTTCTTC
many,TRBV12-3/TRBV12-4,.,TRBJ2-7,CASSPQASSYEQYF,TGTGCCAGCAGCCCCCAGGCTAGCAGCTACGAGCAGTACTTC
.,TRBV9,.,TRBJ2-7,CASSVLLGSYEQYF,TGTGCCAGCAGCGTTCTGTTGGGGTCCTACGAGCAGTACTTC
few,TRBV19,.,TRBJ2-7,CASWDGLEQYF,TGTGCCAGTTGGGACGGTCTTGAGCAGTACTTC
few,TRBV30,.,TRBJ1-4,CAWSRIKEKLFF,TGTGCCTGGAGTAGAATTAAGGAAAAACTGTTTTTT
many,TRBV4-1,.,TRBJ1-4,CASSQAWGQGEKLFF,TGCGCCAGCAGCCAAGCCTGGGGTCAAGGGGAAAAACTGTTTTTT
.,TRBV20-1,.,TRBJ2-6,CSARERDANSGANVLTF,TGCAGTGCTAGAGAGCGGGACGCCAACTCTGGGGCCAACGTCCTGACTTTC
many,TRBV6-1,TRBD1,TRBJ1-5,CASSDSGTGDQPQHF,TGTGCCAGCAGTGATTCCGGGACAGGTGATCAGCCCCAGCATTTT
many,TRBV19,.,TRBJ1-1,CASSSQGRVTNTEAFF,TGTGCCAGTAGTAGTCAGGGGAGAGTGACGAACACTGAAGCTTTCTTT
few,TRBV7-2,TRBD1,TRBJ1-4,CASRQGTTNEELFF,TGTGCCAGCAGACAGGGGACAACTAATGAAGAACTGTTTTTT
many,TRBV7-9,.,TRBJ1-5,CASSLGEQPQHF,TGTGCCAGCAGCTTAGGGGAACAGCCCCAGCATTTT
many,TRBV9,TRBD2,TRBJ2-7,CASSFSGIGEQYF,TGTGCCAGCAGCTTCAGCGGGATCGGCGAGCAGTACTTC
.,TRBV10-3,TRBD2,TRBJ2-3,CAIRSGAGTDTQYF,TGTGCCATCAGAAGCGGGGCTGGCACAGATACGCAGTATTTT
many,TRBV12-3/TRBV12-4,.,TRBJ1-5,CASSLGVGDGQPQHF,TGTGCCAGCAGTTTAGGAGTGGGGGACGGTCAGCCCCAGCATTTT